One and the same sample provided the 21 T cell receptor beta chains below, sequenced in a study of blood T cell repertoires in COVID-19. Method: immunoSEQ multiplex PCR; TCRdb's copy keeps in-frame clones and lacks some. The sample lists some 460,000 clones, 70% to 90% occurring once. The sequencing input was PBMCs or T cells enriched from blood (not recorded which). These receptors all stem from a woman aged 18-29 years with acute COVID-19.

J is TRBJ1-4 and V is TRBV29-1, with D perhaps matching TRBD1 (5 bases). Germline loops: CDR1 SQVTM, CDR2 ANQGSEA. V lost 4 bases and J 7 bases, leaving 13 bases between the germline ends. The CDR3 has 13 amino acids. The CDR3 DNA reads TGCAGCGTTGTTCCGGGGGGTGGTGAAAAACTGTTTTTT. Protein product: CSVVPGGGEKLFF.

CDR3 region: CASSYDRVNNSPLHF. The CDR3, as DNA: TGTGCCAGCAGTTACGACAGGGTGAATAATTCACCCCTCCACTTT. The chain combines TRBV6-5 with TRBJ1-6; 7 nucleotides line up with TRBD1. CDR3 length equals 15 residues. The V and J ends lost 2 bases and 5 bases, in that order; junction bases with no gene match: 3. Looked up from germline, CDR1 is MNHEY and CDR2 is SVGAGI.

This chain uses TRBV2 with TRBJ2-3; D might be TRBD2 (5 bases). V was cut by 7 bases and J by 8 bases, with 16 bases left in between. CDR3 length: 13 residues. Germline V gene lookup returns CDR1 SNHLY and CDR2 FYNNEI. The CDR3 reads CASTPSRDSTQYF. The CDR3 region has the DNA TGTGCCAGCACCCCCTCCCGGGATTCTACGCAGTATTTT.

This clone has a single count. The rearrangement joins TRBV2 to TRBJ2-7; D is unresolved. Germline loops: CDR1 SNHLY, CDR2 FYNNEI. CDR3 length: 13 amino acids. V was trimmed by 2 bases and J by 5 bases, leaving 10 bases between them. CDR3 in amino acids: CASSESGPNEQYF. The DNA of the CDR3 is TGTGCCAGCAGTGAATCAGGCCCAAACGAGCAGTACTTC.

The CDR3 DNA sequence: TGTGCCAGCAGCGTAAACACAGGACCAAGAGGCACTGAAGCTTTCTTT. As protein: CASSVNTGPRGTEAFF. V is TRBV9 and J is TRBJ1-1; TRBD1 might be the D (5 bases). CDR3 length equals 16 residues. Germline loops: CDR1 SGDLS, CDR2 YYNGEE. The V and J ends lost 1 base and 4 bases respectively, with 17 bases between them. The entire variable domain, with the rest obtained from reference TRBV9 and TRBJ1-1, is as follows: DSGVTQTPKHLITATGQRVTLRCSPRSGDLSVYWYQQSLDQGLQFLIQYYNGEERAKGNILERFSAQQFPDLHSELNLSSLELGDSALYFCASSVNTGPRGTEAFFGQGTRLTVV.

The rearrangement joins TRBV18 to TRBJ1-5; the D gene is possibly TRBD1 (6 bases). V gave up 2 bases and J gave up 2 bases, with 13 bases separating them. CDR3 length equals 16 residues. Germline V lookup: CDR1 KGHSH, CDR2 LQKENI. This chain's CDR3 is CASSPGGTTGNQPQHF. CDR3 bases: TGTGCCAGCTCACCAGGGGGCACCACGGGCAATCAGCCCCAGCATTTT.

The V and J genes are TRBV7-2 and TRBJ1-3, with D unresolved. This CDR3 has 15 amino acids. Germline loops: CDR1 SGHTA, CDR2 FQGNSA. Trimming stripped 5 bases from V and 1 base from J, with 12 bases between. CDR3: CASSPSVISGNTIYF. CDR3 in DNA: TGTGCCAGCAGCCCCTCAGTTATTTCTGGAAACACCATATATTTT.

The chain is built from TRBV7-9 and TRBJ1-2; perhaps TRBD1 as D (5 bases). CDR1 is SEHNR, CDR2 FQNEAQ, per germline (reference sequence). V dropped 6 bases and J dropped 0 bases, with 11 bases sitting between them. The CDR3 spans 14 residues. CDR3 in amino acids: CASSRETANYGYTF. In DNA form, the CDR3 reads TGTGCCAGCAGTCGAGAGACAGCTAACTATGGCTACACCTTC.

The genes are TRBV28 and TRBJ2-7, with D perhaps matching TRBD2 (7 bases). V gave up 5 bases and J gave up 0 bases, with 11 bases separating them. This CDR3 has 14 residues. The germline V gene has CDR1 MDHEN and CDR2 SYDVKM. The CDR3 coding sequence is TGTGCCAGCAGTAGGGGGGGCCACTCCTACGAGCAGTACTTC. Translation: CASSRGGHSYEQYF.

This chain connects TRBV9 to TRBJ1-1, with 10 positions matching TRBD1. Germline V CDR1 and CDR2: SGDLS, YYNGEE. This CDR3 contains 17 residues. Trimming took 2 bases from V and 5 from J; bases not matched to a gene: 12. The CDR3 sequence: CASSVPTNGQGGTEAFF. The CDR3 nucleotides are TGTGCCAGCAGCGTCCCCACCAATGGACAGGGGGGGACTGAAGCTTTCTTT.

The rearrangement uses TRBV5-1 and TRBJ1-1; possible D gene TRBD1, 5 bases. The CDR3 totals 15 residues. Germline V gene sequence: CDR1 SGHRS, CDR2 YFSETQ. The V gene lost 0 bases and the J gene lost 6 bases, with 15 bases spanning the gap. In DNA form, the CDR3 reads TGCGCCAGCAGCTTGGCCCAGGGAGGGAGGGCTGAAGCTTTCTTT. It encodes CASSLAQGGRAEAFF. Looking up the rest from reference TRBV5-1 and TRBJ1-1 gives the full variable domain: KAGVTQTPRYLIKTRGQQVTLSCSPISGHRSVSWYQQTPGQGLQFLFEYFSETQRNKGNFPGRFSGRQFSNSRSEMNVSTLELGDSALYLCASSLAQGGRAEAFFGQGTRLTVV.

Only a few counts were recorded for this clone. The rearrangement uses TRBV7-9 and TRBJ1-2; weak D call: TRBD1 (6 bases). Looked up from germline, CDR1 is SEHNR and CDR2 is FQNEAQ (reference sequence). The CDR3 consists of 14 residues. The germline V and J ends were trimmed by 3 bases and 6 bases, with 14 bases remaining between them. CDR3 sequence: CASSFSSGAHGYTF. CDR3 nucleotides: TGTGCCAGCAGCTTCTCGTCAGGGGCGCATGGCTACACCTTC.

The chain uses TRBV11-2 and TRBJ1-3; weak D call: TRBD1 (6 bases). Germline V gene sequence: CDR1 SGHAT, CDR2 FQNNGV. V lost 6 bases and J 0 bases, leaving 15 bases between the germline ends. CDR3 length equals 16 residues. CDR3 in DNA: TGTGCCAGCAGAGAGACAGGCGACTCCTCTGGAAACACCATATATTTT. This gives the protein CASRETGDSSGNTIYF.

This clone has a handful of counts. V is TRBV10-2 and J is TRBJ1-6, with D possibly matching TRBD1 (6 bases). The CDR3 has 18 residues. CDR1 and CDR2 (germline): WSHSY, SAAADI. V lost 0 bases to trimming and J lost 7 bases, with 19 bases between them. The CDR3 loop reads CASSESTLSTGKNSPLHF. The CDR3 coding sequence is TGCGCCAGCAGTGAGTCGACGTTGAGTACAGGGAAGAATTCACCCCTCCACTTT.

This clone came up a few times. This sequence joins TRBV27 and TRBJ2-2; 7 positions match TRBD2. After removal of 5 bases from V and 1 base from J, the junction contained 10 bases not matched to a gene. The CDR3 is made up of 17 amino acids. Germline V gene lookup returns CDR1 MNHEY and CDR2 SMNVEV (reference sequence). DNA of the CDR3: TGTGCCAGCAGTACCCTTCGAGGACTAGGGAACACCGGGGAGCTGTTTTTT. This translates into CASSTLRGLGNTGELFF.

For the CDR3, the DNA is TGTGCCAGCAGTTCCCGGGACAGGGGCGACAATGAGCAGTTCTTC. Protein sequence: CASSSRDRGDNEQFF. This rearrangement joins TRBV3-1 (or the pseudogene TRBV3-2) to TRBJ2-1, with 10 bases lining up with TRBD1. Germline V gene lookup returns CDR1 LGHDT and CDR2 YNNKEL (reference sequence). Losses at the gene ends were 6 bases for V and 5 bases for J; bases not matched to a gene: 7. CDR3 length: 15 amino acids.

This chain connects TRBV2 to TRBJ1-5; D gene unclear. Germline-derived CDR1 and CDR2 are SNHLY and FYNNEI. The V end lost 3 bases, the J end lost 9 bases, and 12 bases lay between the germline ends. The CDR3 length is 13 residues. CDR3 loop: CASSEAGLGPQHF. The CDR3 coding sequence is TGTGCCAGCAGTGAGGCAGGCTTAGGGCCCCAGCATTTT.

This clone was seen a few times. This chain connects TRBV2 to TRBJ2-1; a possible D gene is TRBD1 (5 bases). The CDR3 is 17 residues long. Per germline, CDR1 SNHLY and CDR2 FYNNEI. Trimming took 4 bases from V and 5 from J, leaving 21 bases between them. CDR3 in amino acids: CASSVLTAATANNEQFF. The CDR3 DNA is TGTGCCAGCAGTGTACTGACCGCCGCGACAGCCAACAATGAGCAGTTCTTC.

The chain carries TRBV25-1 and TRBJ1-3; TRBD1 matches at 9 bases. CDR3 length equals 14 residues. Germline values: CDR1 MGHDK, CDR2 SYGVNS. V trimming: 6 bases; J trimming: 2 bases; junction bases outside the gene matches: 2. The CDR3 DNA follows: TGTGCCAGCAGACAGGGGGCGCCTGGAAACACCATATATTTT. Translation: CASRQGAPGNTIYF.

The rearrangement links TRBV19 to TRBJ2-3, with 10 bases matching TRBD2. Germline values: CDR1 LNHDA, CDR2 SQIVND (reference sequence). The CDR3 covers 15 residues. The V and J ends lost 2 bases and 5 bases, in that order; junction bases with no gene match: 4. The CDR3 nucleotides are TGTGCCAGTAGTATAATACTAGCGGGAAAAGATACGCAGTATTTT. Protein product: CASSIILAGKDTQYF.

The V call is TRBV7-9, the J call TRBJ2-3; 7 nucleotides line up with TRBD2. CDR3 length equals 16 residues. After removal of 2 bases from V and 0 bases from J, the junction contained 5 bases not matched to a gene. The germline V gene has CDR1 SEHNR and CDR2 FQNEAQ (reference sequence). In DNA form, the CDR3 reads TGTGCCAGCAGCTTATGGCTAGCGGATAGCACAGATACGCAGTATTTT. It codes for CASSLWLADSTDTQYF.